Sequencing of this T cell receptor (beta chain) was carried out in a study of untreated major depressive disorder. Trimming left V 3 bases short and J 0 bases short, with 6 bases between. Per germline, CDR1 SNHLY and CDR2 FYNNEI. CDR3 size: 14 residues. Patients had moderate to severe depression. Blood, about 31 ml, was drawn into EDTA tubes. A note on this clone: Antigen unknown.

Only in-frame clones appear in the TCRdb table, and some are missing; sequencing was by immunoSEQ multiplex PCR. The table lists under 30,000 clones, over 80% of them singletons. The study, taken as a whole, reports: The sequencing tests were limited to three preselected Vbeta families. CD4+ T cells from depressed patients used TRBV05-01 (Vbeta 5.1) more often than controls.

What was sequenced was CD4+ T cells from PBMCs. The sequence came from a woman aged 25 to 39 with major depressive disorder. The chain has TRBV2 and TRBJ2-1; no reliable D call. CDR3 sequence reads: CASSEVGSYNEQFF. The DNA for the CDR3 is TGTGCCAGCAGTGAGGTGGGCTCCTACAATGAGCAGTTCTTC.